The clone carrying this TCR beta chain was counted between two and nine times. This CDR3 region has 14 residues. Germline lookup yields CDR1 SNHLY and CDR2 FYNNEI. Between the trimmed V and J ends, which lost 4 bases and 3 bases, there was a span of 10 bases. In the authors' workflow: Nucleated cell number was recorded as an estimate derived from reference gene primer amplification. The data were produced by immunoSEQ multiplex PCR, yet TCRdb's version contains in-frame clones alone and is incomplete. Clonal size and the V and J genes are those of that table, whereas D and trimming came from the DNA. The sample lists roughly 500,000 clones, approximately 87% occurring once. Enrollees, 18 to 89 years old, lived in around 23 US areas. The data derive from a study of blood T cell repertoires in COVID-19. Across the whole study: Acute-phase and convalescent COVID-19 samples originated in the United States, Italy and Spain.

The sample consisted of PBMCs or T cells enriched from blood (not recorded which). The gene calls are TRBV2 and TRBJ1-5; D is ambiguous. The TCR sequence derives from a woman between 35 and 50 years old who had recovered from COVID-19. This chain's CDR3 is CASSVEVLNQPQHF. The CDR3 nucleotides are TGTGCCAGCAGTGTCGAGGTGCTCAATCAGCCCCAGCATTTT.